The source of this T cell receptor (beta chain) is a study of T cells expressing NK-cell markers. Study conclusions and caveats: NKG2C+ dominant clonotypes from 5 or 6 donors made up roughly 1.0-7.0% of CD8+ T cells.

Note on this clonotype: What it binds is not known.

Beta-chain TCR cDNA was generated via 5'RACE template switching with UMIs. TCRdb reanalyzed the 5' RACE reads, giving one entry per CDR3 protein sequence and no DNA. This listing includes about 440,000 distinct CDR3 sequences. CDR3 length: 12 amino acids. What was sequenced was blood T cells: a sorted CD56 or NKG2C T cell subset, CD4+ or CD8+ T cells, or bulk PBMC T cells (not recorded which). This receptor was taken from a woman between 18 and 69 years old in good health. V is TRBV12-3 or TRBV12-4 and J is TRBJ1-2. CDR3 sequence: CASRLGGGGYTF.